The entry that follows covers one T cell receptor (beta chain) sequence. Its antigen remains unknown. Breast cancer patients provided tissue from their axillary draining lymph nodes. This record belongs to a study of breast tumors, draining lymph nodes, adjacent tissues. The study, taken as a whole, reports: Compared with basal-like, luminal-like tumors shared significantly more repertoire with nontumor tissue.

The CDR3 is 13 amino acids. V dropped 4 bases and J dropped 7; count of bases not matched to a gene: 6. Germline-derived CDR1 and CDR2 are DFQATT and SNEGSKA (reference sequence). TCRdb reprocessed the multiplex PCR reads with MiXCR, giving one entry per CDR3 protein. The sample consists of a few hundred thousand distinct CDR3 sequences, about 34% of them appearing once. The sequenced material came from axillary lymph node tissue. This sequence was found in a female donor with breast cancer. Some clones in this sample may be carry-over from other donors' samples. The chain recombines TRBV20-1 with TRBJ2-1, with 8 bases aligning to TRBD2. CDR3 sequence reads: CSAKSGGLNEQFF. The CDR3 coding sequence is TGCAGTGCTAAAAGCGGGGGACTGAATGAGCAGTTCTTC.